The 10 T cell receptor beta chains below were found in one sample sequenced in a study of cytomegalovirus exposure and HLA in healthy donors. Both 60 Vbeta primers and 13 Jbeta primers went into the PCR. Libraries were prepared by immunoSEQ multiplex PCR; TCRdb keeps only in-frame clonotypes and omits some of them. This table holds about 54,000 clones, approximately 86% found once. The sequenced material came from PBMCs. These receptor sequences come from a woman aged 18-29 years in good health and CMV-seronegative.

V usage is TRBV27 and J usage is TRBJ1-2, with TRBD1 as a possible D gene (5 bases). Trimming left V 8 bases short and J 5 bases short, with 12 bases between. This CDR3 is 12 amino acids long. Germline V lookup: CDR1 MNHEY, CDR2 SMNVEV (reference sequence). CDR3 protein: CASASGGYGYTF. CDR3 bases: TGTGCCAGCGCCAGCGGGGGGTATGGCTACACCTTC.

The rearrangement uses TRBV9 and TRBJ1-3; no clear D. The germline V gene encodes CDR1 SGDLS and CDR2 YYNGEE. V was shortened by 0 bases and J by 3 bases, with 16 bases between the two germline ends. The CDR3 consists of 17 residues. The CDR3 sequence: CASSVEVSPSGGNTIYF. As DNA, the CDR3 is TGTGCCAGCAGCGTAGAGGTCTCCCCTTCGGGTGGAAACACCATATATTTT.

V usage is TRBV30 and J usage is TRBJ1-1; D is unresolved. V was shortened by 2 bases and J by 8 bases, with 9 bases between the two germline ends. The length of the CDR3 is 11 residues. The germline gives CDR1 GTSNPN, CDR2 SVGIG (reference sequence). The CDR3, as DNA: TGTGCCTGGAGTCTTTCCCGGGAAGCTTTCTTT. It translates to CAWSLSREAFF.

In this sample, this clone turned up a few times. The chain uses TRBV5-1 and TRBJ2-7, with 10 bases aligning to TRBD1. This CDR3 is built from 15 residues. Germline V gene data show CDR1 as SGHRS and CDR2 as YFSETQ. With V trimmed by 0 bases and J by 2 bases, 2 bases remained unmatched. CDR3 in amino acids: CASSLGDRGPYEQYF. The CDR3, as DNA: TGCGCCAGCAGCTTGGGGGACAGGGGCCCCTACGAGCAGTACTTC.

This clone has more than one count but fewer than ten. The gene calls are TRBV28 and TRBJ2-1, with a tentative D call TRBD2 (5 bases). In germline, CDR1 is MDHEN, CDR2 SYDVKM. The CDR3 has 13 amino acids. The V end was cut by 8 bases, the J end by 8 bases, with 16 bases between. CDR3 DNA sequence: TGTGCCAGCTTTAAGCCTCTAGCCCATGAGCAGTTCTTC. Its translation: CASFKPLAHEQFF.

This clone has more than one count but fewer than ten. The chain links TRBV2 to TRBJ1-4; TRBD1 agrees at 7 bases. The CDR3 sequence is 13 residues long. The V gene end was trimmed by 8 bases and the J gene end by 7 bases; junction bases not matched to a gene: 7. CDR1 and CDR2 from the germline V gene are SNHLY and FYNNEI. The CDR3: CASGTVFPEKLFF. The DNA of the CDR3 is TGTGCCAGCGGGACAGTGTTTCCTGAAAAACTGTTTTTT.

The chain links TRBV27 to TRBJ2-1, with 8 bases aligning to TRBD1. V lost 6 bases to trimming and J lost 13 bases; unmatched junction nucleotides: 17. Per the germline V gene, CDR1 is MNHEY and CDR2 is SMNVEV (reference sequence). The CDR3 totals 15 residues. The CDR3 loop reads CASSPAGQVFPSQFF. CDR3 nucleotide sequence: TGTGCCAGCAGCCCCGCGGGACAGGTCTTCCCTTCTCAGTTCTTC.

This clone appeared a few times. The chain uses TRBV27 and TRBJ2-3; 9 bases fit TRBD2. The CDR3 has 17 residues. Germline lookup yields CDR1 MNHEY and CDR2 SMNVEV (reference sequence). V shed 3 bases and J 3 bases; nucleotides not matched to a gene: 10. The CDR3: CASSFLAGALSTDTQYF. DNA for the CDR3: TGTGCCAGCAGTTTTTTAGCGGGAGCACTGAGTACAGATACGCAGTATTTT.

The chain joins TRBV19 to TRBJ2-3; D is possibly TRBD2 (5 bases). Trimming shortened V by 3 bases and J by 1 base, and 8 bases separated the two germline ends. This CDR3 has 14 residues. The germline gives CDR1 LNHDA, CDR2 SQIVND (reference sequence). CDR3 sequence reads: CASSIERGTDTQYF. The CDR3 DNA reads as TGTGCCAGTAGTATTGAGAGGGGCACAGATACGCAGTATTTT.

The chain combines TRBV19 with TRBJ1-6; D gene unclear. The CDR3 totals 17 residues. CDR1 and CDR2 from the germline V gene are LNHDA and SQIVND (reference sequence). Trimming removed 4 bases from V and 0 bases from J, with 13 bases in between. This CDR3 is CASSTVFGSSYNSPLHF. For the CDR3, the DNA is TGTGCCAGTAGTACGGTCTTCGGTAGCTCCTATAATTCACCCCTCCACTTT.